This is a list of T cell receptor beta chains from one sample in a study of blood T cell repertoires in COVID-19. The protocol was immunoSEQ multiplex PCR, while the TCRdb copy is restricted to in-frame clones and leaves out a portion. The sample records about 280,000 clones, just under 90% being singletons. The sample comprised peripheral blood. Receptors were obtained from a woman aged 25 to 39 with COVID-19, enrolled during active disease. The CDR3 runs from the conserved cysteine through the conserved F or W. The D gene is left open where the match is weak. The listing skips clone size in some rows; elsewhere it reads once, few, many or a size class.

abundance	v_gene	j_gene	d_gene	CDR3nt	CDR3aa
-	TRBV6-2/TRBV6-3	TRBJ1-1	-	TGTGCCAGCAGTTACTCCGGACTGATGAACACTGAAGCTTTCTTT	CASSYSGLMNTEAFF
-	TRBV9	TRBJ2-5	TRBD2	TGTGCCAGCAGCGCCCTGTATCCGGGGGGGAGGTCTAGTAGGGAGACCCAGTACTTC	CASSALYPGGRSSRETQYF
-	TRBV3-1/TRBV3-2	TRBJ2-1	TRBD2	TGTGCCAGCAGCCCCCAGCGGGGTGCCTACAATGAGCAGTTCTTC	CASSPQRGAYNEQFF
-	TRBV5-6	TRBJ2-7	-	TGTGCCAGCAGCGACTTAACAGGGAGATACGAGCAGTACTTC	CASSDLTGRYEQYF
-	TRBV28	TRBJ2-1	TRBD1	TGTGCCAGCACCGGGACAGGGCATAATGAGCAGTTCTTC	CASTGTGHNEQFF
-	TRBV13	TRBJ1-1	-	TGTGCCAGCAGCTCGAATACCGGGGAGGACACTGAAGCTTTCTTT	CASSSNTGEDTEAFF
-	TRBV19	TRBJ1-1	-	TGTGCCAGTAGTATAGATCTGCCAGGGACTGAAGCTTTCTTT	CASSIDLPGTEAFF
-	TRBV30	TRBJ1-5	TRBD1	TGTGCCTGGAGTGCGCAGGGGGACCAGCCCCAGCATTTT	CAWSAQGDQPQHF
-	TRBV7-7	TRBJ2-7	TRBD1	TGTGCCAGCAGCGCTCGACAGGGAATCTATTCCGAGCAGTACTTC	CASSARQGIYSEQYF
-	TRBV12-2	TRBJ1-5	-	TGTGCAAGTCGCTTAAAAGGACTCCCGGAGCAGCCCCAGCATTTT	CASRLKGLPEQPQHF
-	TRBV27	TRBJ2-1	-	TGTGCCAGCAGTTTAATGGGGGGTGAGCAGTTCTTC	CASSLMGGEQFF
-	TRBV7-9	TRBJ2-7	TRBD1	TGTGCCAGCAGCCGAGGACAGGTGTGGGAGCAGTACTTC	CASSRGQVWEQYF
few	TRBV7-9	TRBJ1-1	TRBD1	TGTGCCAGCAGCTCGGGACAGGGGAACACTGAAGCTTTCTTT	CASSSGQGNTEAFF
-	TRBV5-1	TRBJ2-7	-	TGCGCCAGCAGCTTGGTGGTGGGGGGCTACGAGCAGTACTTC	CASSLVVGGYEQYF
-	TRBV7-8	TRBJ2-5	-	TGTGCCAGCAGCTTACTGGTGGCGGGCCACGGGGAGACCCAGTACTTC	CASSLLVAGHGETQYF
-	TRBV27	TRBJ2-7	TRBD1	TGTGCCAGCAGTATCTACGGACAGGGAGCAGACGAGCAGTACTTC	CASSIYGQGADEQYF
-	TRBV7-6	TRBJ2-2	-	TGTGCCAGCAGTCCCTTTGGAGGGGACACCGGGGAGCTGTTTTTT	CASSPFGGDTGELFF
-	TRBV3-1/TRBV3-2	TRBJ2-1	TRBD2	TGTGCCAGCAGCCTACTAGCGGGGGTGAAGAATGAGCAGTTCTTC	CASSLLAGVKNEQFF
-	TRBV3-1/TRBV3-2	TRBJ2-1	TRBD2	TGTGCCAGCAGCGAACTAGCGTTGGGAGGGGACCACAATGAGCAGTTCTTC	CASSELALGGDHNEQFF
-	TRBV7-9	TRBJ2-5	-	TGTGCCAGCAGCTTAGGTTTTTCCGGAGAGACCCAGTACTTC	CASSLGFSGETQYF
-	TRBV9	TRBJ1-1	-	TGTGCCAGCAGCGTAGATGAAGGGGCTTTCACTGAAGCTTTCTTT	CASSVDEGAFTEAFF
-	TRBV6-6	TRBJ1-2	-	TGTGCCAGCAGTTACTCAGCCGGGTTGGATGGCTACACCTTC	CASSYSAGLDGYTF
-	TRBV5-1	TRBJ2-2	TRBD2	TGCGCCAGCAGCCCCGATAGGACTAGCGGGGGTACCGGGGAGCTGTTTTTT	CASSPDRTSGGTGELFF
-	TRBV28	TRBJ1-4	TRBD1	TGTGCCAGCAGTCCAAGGCGGGGCAGGGGGTATGAAAAACTGTTTTTT	CASSPRRGRGYEKLFF
-	TRBV5-1	TRBJ1-1	TRBD1	TGCGCCAGCAGCAGCAAGACAGGGGGCGGCTGGGGCGAGAACACTGAAGCTTTCTTT	CASSSKTGGGWGENTEAFF
-	TRBV15	TRBJ2-2	-	TGTGCCACCAGCAGCGGACAGACCGGGGAGCTGTTTTTT	CATSSGQTGELFF
-	TRBV4-1	TRBJ2-7	TRBD1	TGCGCCAGCAGCCAAGAGGACAGGCCCTACGAGCAGTACTTC	CASSQEDRPYEQYF
-	TRBV5-1	TRBJ1-6	-	TGCGCCAGCAGGGAGGAGCGGCTTCATTCACCCCTCCACTTT	CASREERLHSPLHF
-	TRBV18	TRBJ2-2	TRBD2	TGTGCCAGCTCACCCACCCCGGAGCGGGGATTCGCGAACACCGGGGAGCTGTTTTTT	CASSPTPERGFANTGELFF
-	TRBV30	TRBJ1-5	TRBD1	TGTGCCTGGAGTCTGAGAGACAGGGGCTATCAGCCCCAGCATTTT	CAWSLRDRGYQPQHF
-	TRBV3-1/TRBV3-2	TRBJ2-2	TRBD2	TGTGCCAGCAGCCAACTAGCGGGGGGGCCTGGCGGGGAGCTGTTTTTT	CASSQLAGGPGGELFF
-	TRBV4-1	TRBJ1-3	-	TGCGCCAGCAGCCAAGCGGGAGACTCTGGAAACACCATATATTTT	CASSQAGDSGNTIYF
once	TRBV27	TRBJ2-7	-	TGTGCCAGCAGTTTGGGGGCGCCACAGAACGAGCAGTACTTC	CASSLGAPQNEQYF
-	TRBV12-5	TRBJ2-2	-	TGTGCTAGGTGGGAGGAAGTCCCCGGGGAGCTGTTTTTT	CARWEEVPGELFF
-	TRBV6-6	TRBJ2-2	-	TGTGCCAGCAGTCGCAAACCCGGGTTTACCGGCACCGGGGAGCTGTTTTTT	CASSRKPGFTGTGELFF
-	TRBV19	TRBJ2-7	-	TGTGCCAGTAGCGCGGGTATCTCCTACGAGCAGTACTTC	CASSAGISYEQYF
-	TRBV5-4	TRBJ1-1	TRBD1	TGTGCCAGCAACCGGGACAGGGAAGACACTGAAGCTTTCTTT	CASNRDREDTEAFF